This T cell receptor beta chain was recorded in a study of technical replicates of blood from several donors. Germline lookup yields CDR1 MNHEY and CDR2 SVGAGI. The CDR3 covers 15 residues. Trimming left V 5 bases short and J 3 bases short, with 17 bases between. Measured with immunoSEQ multiplex PCR; TCRdb has only the in-frame clones, and not every one. Here the sample spans 50,000 to 65,000 clones, 89% being singletons. This TCR was recovered from a human donor in good health. Some clones in this sample may be carry-over from other donors' samples. J is TRBJ2-7 and V is TRBV6-5, with D maybe TRBD1 (5 bases). The sequenced material came from PBMCs. The CDR3 sequence: CASSPTQGLYYEQYF. The CDR3 DNA follows: TGTGCCAGCAGTCCAACCCAGGGCTTATACTACGAGCAGTACTTC.